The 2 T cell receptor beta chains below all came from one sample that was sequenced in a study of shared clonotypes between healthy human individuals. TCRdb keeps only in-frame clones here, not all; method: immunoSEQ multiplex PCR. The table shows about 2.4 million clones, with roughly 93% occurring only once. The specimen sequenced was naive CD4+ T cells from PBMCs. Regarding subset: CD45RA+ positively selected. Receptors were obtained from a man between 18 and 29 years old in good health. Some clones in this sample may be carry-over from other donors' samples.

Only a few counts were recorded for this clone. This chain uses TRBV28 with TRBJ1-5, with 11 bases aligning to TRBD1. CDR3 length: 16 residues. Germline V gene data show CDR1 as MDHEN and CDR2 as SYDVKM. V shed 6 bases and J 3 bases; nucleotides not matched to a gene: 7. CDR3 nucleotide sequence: TGTGCCAGCAGCTACCGGGACAGGGGGTACAATCAGCCCCAGCATTTT. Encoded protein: CASSYRDRGYNQPQHF.

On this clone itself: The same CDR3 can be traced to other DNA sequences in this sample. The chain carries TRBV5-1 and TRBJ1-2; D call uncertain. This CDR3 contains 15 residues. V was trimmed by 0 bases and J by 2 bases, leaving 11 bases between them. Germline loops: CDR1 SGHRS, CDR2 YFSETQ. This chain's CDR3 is CASSLGGAGNYGYTF. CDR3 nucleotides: TGCGCCAGCAGCTTGGGCGGCGCGGGAAACTATGGCTACACCTTC.